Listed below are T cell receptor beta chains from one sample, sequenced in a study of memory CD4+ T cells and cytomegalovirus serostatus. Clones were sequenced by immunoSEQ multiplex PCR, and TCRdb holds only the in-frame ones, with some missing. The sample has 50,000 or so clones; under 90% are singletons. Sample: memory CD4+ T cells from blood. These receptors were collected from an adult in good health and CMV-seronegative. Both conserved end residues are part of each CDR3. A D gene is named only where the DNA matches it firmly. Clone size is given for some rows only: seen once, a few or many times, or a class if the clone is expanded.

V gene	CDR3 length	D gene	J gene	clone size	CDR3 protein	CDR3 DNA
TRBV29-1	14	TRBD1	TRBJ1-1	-	CSGLDRGANTEAFF	TGCAGCGGCCTCGACAGGGGAGCGAACACTGAAGCTTTCTTT
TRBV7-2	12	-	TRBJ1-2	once	CASSPGRGGYTF	TGTGCCAGCAGCCCTGGCAGGGGTGGCTACACCTTC
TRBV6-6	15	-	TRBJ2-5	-	CASSSPPRGQETQYF	TGTGCCAGCAGTTCCCCCCCACGGGGGCAAGAGACCCAGTACTTC
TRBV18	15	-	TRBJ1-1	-	CASSQTGVTGTEAFF	TGTGCCAGCTCACAAACCGGGGTTACGGGCACTGAAGCTTTCTTT
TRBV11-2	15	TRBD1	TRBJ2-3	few	CASSFGQGLTDTQYF	TGTGCCAGCAGCTTCGGACAGGGCCTCACAGATACGCAGTATTTT
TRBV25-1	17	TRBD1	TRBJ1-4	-	CASSDSRGSLQVEKLFF	TGTGCCAGCAGTGACTCCAGGGGGTCTCTTCAGGTGGAAAAACTGTTTTTT
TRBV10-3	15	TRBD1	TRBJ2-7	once	CAIRTGLENTYEQYF	TGTGCCATCAGGACAGGGTTGGAAAATACCTACGAGCAGTACTTC
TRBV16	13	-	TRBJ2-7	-	CASSQDGAYEQYF	TGTGCCAGCAGCCAGGACGGAGCCTACGAGCAGTACTTC
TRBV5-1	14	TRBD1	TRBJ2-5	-	CASSQTDRVETQYF	TGCGCCAGCAGCCAGACGGACAGGGTCGAGACCCAGTACTTC
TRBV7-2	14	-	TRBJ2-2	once	CASSLLAGTGELFF	TGTGCCAGCAGCTTATTGGCAGGAACCGGGGAGCTGTTTTTT